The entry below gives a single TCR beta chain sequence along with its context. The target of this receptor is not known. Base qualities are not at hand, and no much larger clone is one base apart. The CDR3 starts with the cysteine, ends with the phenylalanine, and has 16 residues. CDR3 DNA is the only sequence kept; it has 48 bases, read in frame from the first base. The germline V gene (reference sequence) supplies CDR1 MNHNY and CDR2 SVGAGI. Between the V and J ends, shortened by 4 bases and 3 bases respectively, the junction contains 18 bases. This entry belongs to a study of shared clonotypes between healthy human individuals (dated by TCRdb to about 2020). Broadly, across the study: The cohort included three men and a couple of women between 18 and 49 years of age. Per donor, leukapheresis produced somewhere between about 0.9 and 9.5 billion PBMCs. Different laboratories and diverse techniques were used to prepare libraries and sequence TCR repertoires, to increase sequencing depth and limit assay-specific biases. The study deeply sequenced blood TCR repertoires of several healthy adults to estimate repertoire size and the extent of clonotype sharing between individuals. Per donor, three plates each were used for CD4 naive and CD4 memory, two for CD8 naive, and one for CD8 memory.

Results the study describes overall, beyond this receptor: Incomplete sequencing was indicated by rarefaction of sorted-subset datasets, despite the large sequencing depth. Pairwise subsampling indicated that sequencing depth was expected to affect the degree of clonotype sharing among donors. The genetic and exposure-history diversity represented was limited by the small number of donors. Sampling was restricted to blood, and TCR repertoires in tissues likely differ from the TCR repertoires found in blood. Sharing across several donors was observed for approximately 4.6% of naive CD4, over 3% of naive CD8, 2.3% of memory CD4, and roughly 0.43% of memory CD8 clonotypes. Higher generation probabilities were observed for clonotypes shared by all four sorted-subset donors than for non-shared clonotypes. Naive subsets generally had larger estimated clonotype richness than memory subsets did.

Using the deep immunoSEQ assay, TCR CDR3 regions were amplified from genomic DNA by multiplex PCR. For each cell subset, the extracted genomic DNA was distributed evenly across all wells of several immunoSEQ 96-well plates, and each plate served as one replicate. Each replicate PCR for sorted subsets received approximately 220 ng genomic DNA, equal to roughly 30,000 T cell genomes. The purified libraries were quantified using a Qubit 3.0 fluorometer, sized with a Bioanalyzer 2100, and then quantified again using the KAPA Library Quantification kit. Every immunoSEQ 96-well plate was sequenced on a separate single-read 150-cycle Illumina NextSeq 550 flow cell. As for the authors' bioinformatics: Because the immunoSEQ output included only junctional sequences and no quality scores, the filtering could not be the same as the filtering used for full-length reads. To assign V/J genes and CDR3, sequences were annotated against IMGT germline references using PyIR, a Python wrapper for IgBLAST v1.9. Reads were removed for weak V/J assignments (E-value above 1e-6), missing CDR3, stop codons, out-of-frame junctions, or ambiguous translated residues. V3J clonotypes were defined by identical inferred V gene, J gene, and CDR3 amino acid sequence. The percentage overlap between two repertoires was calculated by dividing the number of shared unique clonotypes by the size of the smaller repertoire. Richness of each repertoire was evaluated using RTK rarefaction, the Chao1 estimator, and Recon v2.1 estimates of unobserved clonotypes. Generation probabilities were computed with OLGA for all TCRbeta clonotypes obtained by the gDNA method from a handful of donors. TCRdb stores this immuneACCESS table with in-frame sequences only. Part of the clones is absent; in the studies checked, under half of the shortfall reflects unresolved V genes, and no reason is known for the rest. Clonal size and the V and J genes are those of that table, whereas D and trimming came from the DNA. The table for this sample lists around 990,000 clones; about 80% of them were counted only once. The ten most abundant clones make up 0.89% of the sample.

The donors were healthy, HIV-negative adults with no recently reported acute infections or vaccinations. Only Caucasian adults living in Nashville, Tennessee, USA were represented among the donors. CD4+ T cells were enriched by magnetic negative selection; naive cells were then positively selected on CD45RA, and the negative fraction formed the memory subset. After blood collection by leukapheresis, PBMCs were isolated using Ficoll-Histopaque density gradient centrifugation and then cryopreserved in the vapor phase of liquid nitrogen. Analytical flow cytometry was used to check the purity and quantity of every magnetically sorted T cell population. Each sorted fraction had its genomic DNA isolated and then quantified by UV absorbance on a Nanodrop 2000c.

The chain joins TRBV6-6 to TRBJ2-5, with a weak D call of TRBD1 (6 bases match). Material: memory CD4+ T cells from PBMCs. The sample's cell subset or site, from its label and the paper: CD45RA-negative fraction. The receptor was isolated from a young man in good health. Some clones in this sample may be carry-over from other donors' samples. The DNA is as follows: TGTGCCAGCAGTTTTAAACAGGGTTCTGAGGAAGAGACCCAGTACTTC. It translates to CASSFKQGSEEETQYF.